One and the same sample provided the 22 T cell receptor beta chains below, sequenced in a study of blood T cell repertoires in COVID-19. Sequencing used immunoSEQ multiplex PCR; TCRdb keeps in-frame clones, though not all of them. The sample holds approximately 97,000 clones, about 83% seen once. The sequenced sample was peripheral blood. The receptors were gathered from a man aged 35 to 55 with active or convalescent COVID-19.

The chain combines TRBV12-3 or TRBV12-4 with TRBJ1-2; no firm D call. The CDR3 length is 13 residues. The germline V and J ends were trimmed by 3 bases and 3 bases, with 8 bases remaining between them. The CDR3 loop is CASSFGSDYGYTF. In DNA form, the CDR3 reads TGTGCCAGCAGTTTTGGGAGTGACTATGGCTACACCTTC.

About this clone itself: Other DNA sequences within the sample encode an identical CDR3. The chain links TRBV3-1 (or the pseudogene TRBV3-2) to TRBJ2-4; 7 nucleotides agree with TRBD1. V lost 4 bases, J lost 6 bases, and 12 bases stayed unmatched. The length of the CDR3 is 16 residues. The germline CDR1 and CDR2 sequences are LGHDT and YNNKEL (reference sequence). The CDR3 DNA reads TGTGCCAGCAGCCTTTATGGTACAGGGGCTGCAAACATTCAGTACTTC. Protein sequence: CASSLYGTGAANIQYF.

This clone was found once. The rearrangement joins TRBV3-1 (or the pseudogene TRBV3-2) to TRBJ1-3; D uncertain. Between the trimmed V and J ends, which lost 1 base and 0 bases, there was a span of 7 bases. The CDR3 is made up of 15 amino acids. The germline V gene has CDR1 LGHDT and CDR2 YNNKEL (reference sequence). The DNA for the CDR3 is TGTGCCAGCAGCCAAGGTTCAGGCTCTGGAAACACCATATATTTT. Its protein is CASSQGSGSGNTIYF.

The CDR3 here is CASSPRTGWGNEQFF. CDR3 DNA: TGTGCCAGCAGCCCGCGGACAGGTTGGGGCAATGAGCAGTTCTTC. The chain couples TRBV9 to TRBJ2-1, with 7 positions matching TRBD1. V trimming: 4 bases; J trimming: 6 bases; junction bases outside the gene matches: 10. The germline CDR1 and CDR2 sequences are SGDLS and YYNGEE. There are 15 residues in the CDR3.

The J gene is TRBJ2-5, the V gene TRBV10-3, with 8 bases aligning to TRBD2. This CDR3 region has 14 residues. J gave up 3 bases and V 6 bases, and 6 bases lay outside the gene matches. CDR1 and CDR2 (germline): ENHRY, SYGVKD. CDR3 bases: TGTGCCATCAGCCGCTTGCGGGGGGAAGAGACCCAGTACTTC. It specifies CAISRLRGEETQYF.

The chain uses TRBV29-1 and TRBJ1-2; 7 nucleotides match TRBD1. Trimming at V came to 4 bases and at J to 3 bases, leaving 5 bases not matched to a gene. CDR3 size: 13 residues. Germline assignment: CDR1 SQVTM and CDR2 ANQGSEA. CDR3 sequence (DNA): TGCAGCGTTGTAGGGGGCGCAGACTATGGCTACACCTTC. Translation gives CSVVGGADYGYTF.

The chain uses TRBV4-1 and TRBJ2-3; D is ambiguous. The CDR3 covers 16 residues. In germline, CDR1 is MGHRA, CDR2 YSYEKL. V lost 0 bases, J lost 1 base, and 11 bases lay in between. CDR3: CASSQDITSGTDTQYF. For the CDR3, the DNA is TGCGCCAGCAGCCAAGATATAACCAGCGGCACAGATACGCAGTATTTT.

The chain couples TRBV6-2 or TRBV6-3 to TRBJ1-5, with D possibly TRBD1 on 5 matching bases. CDR3 length equals 15 residues. Trimming removed 2 bases from V and 2 bases from J, with 10 bases in between. CDR1 is MNHEY and CDR2 is SVGEGT in the germline V gene. The CDR3 protein is CASSYAGVGNQPQHF. The CDR3 DNA follows: TGTGCCAGCAGTTACGCGGGGGTGGGCAATCAGCCCCAGCATTTT.

The gene calls are TRBV12-3 or TRBV12-4 and TRBJ2-5; D remains unclear. The CDR3 sequence is 12 residues long. V shed 7 bases and J shed 4 bases, with 10 bases lying between them. The CDR3 sequence: CASTATGETQYF. The CDR3 DNA reads TGTGCCAGCACCGCGACTGGAGAGACCCAGTACTTC.

The genes are TRBV4-3 and TRBJ2-1; 10 bases are shared with TRBD2. Germline V gene sequence: CDR1 LGHNA, CDR2 YSLEER. This CDR3 contains 17 residues. J gave up 2 bases and V 0 bases, and 4 bases lay outside the gene matches. CDR3 sequence reads: CASSQDLSGGAYNEQFF. CDR3 nucleotide sequence: TGCGCCAGCAGCCAAGATCTAAGCGGGGGGGCCTACAATGAGCAGTTCTTC.

This chain joins TRBV29-1 and TRBJ2-3; TRBD2 aligns across 7 bases. The CDR3 spans 14 residues. After removal of 8 bases from V and 2 bases from J, the junction contained 10 bases not matched to a gene. Germline V gene lookup returns CDR1 SQVTM and CDR2 ANQGSEA. The CDR3 sequence is CSLRGVGTTDTQYF. As DNA, the CDR3 is TGCAGCCTACGGGGGGTGGGAACCACAGATACGCAGTATTTT.

The rearrangement uses TRBV6-4 and TRBJ1-2; 9 nucleotides line up with TRBD1. The CDR3 is 13 residues long. V gave up 4 bases and J gave up 7 bases; unmatched junction bases: 4. Per the germline V gene, CDR1 is MRHNA and CDR2 is SNTAGT. CDR3 nucleotides: TGTGCCAGCAGTGCCGGGACAGGGATTGGCTACACCTTC. Amino acid sequence: CASSAGTGIGYTF.

The chain links TRBV6-5 to TRBJ2-3; no clear D. This CDR3 is 15 amino acids long. The V end was cut by 2 bases, the J end by 4 bases, with 13 bases between. The V gene's germline CDR1 is MNHEY and CDR2 SVGAGI. CDR3 region: CASSYGQAKADTQYF. CDR3 sequence (DNA): TGTGCCAGCAGTTACGGTCAGGCAAAAGCAGATACGCAGTATTTT.

CDR3 in DNA: TGTGCCAGCAGCGTAGGGGTAGCGGTGTACCAAGAGACCCAGTACTTC. Its protein is CASSVGVAVYQETQYF. The chain links TRBV9 to TRBJ2-5, with D possibly TRBD2 on 6 matching bases. The V end was cut by 0 bases, the J end by 0 bases, with 12 bases between. This CDR3 has 16 amino acids. The V gene's germline CDR1 is SGDLS and CDR2 YYNGEE.

This clone was detected only once. V is TRBV10-1 and J is TRBJ1-2, with 8 bases that match TRBD1. The CDR3 spans 14 residues. Germline loops: CDR1 WNHNN, CDR2 SYGVQD (reference sequence). Unmatched junction bases numbered 5, after V lost 4 bases and J lost 4 bases. The CDR3 loop is CASSAGQGGYGYTF. The CDR3 coding sequence is TGCGCCAGCAGTGCCGGACAGGGCGGCTATGGCTACACCTTC.

The genes are TRBV18 and TRBJ2-5, with 11 bases aligning to TRBD1. CDR3 length equals 15 residues. With V trimmed by 3 bases and J by 5 bases, 5 bases remained unmatched. Germline V lookup: CDR1 KGHSH, CDR2 LQKENI. CDR3 amino acids: CASSPGQGDFETQYF. CDR3 bases: TGTGCCAGCTCACCGGGACAGGGGGATTTCGAGACCCAGTACTTC.

CDR3 region: CASSRDRAAGGTEAFF. CDR3 DNA: TGCGCCAGCAGCCGGGACCGAGCGGCGGGAGGGACTGAAGCTTTCTTT. The chain combines TRBV4-1 with TRBJ1-1; tentatively, D is TRBD1 (5 bases). The germline gives CDR1 MGHRA, CDR2 YSYEKL. CDR3 length equals 16 residues. V was pared by 4 bases and J by 5 bases, with 20 bases between.

CDR3 amino acids: CASGYGGVNTEAFF. The CDR3 nucleotides read TGTGCCAGCGGGTATGGGGGGGTGAACACTGAAGCTTTCTTT. The genes are TRBV3-1 (or the pseudogene TRBV3-2) and TRBJ1-1; weak D call: TRBD1 (5 bases). This CDR3 region has 14 residues. Germline lookup yields CDR1 LGHDT and CDR2 YNNKEL (reference sequence). The V and J ends lost 8 bases and 0 bases respectively, with 13 bases between them.

The rearrangement uses TRBV7-3 and TRBJ2-3; 10 bases match TRBD2. This CDR3 region has 15 residues. Germline CDR1 reads SGHTA; CDR2 reads FQGTGA. After removal of 5 bases from V and 1 base from J, the junction contained 3 bases not matched to a gene. The CDR3 bases are TGTGCCAGCAGCACTAGCGGGGACCGCACAGATACGCAGTATTTT. This sequence encodes CASSTSGDRTDTQYF.

The chain carries TRBV6-2 or TRBV6-3 and TRBJ1-1; 11 nucleotides align to TRBD1. Germline V gene lookup returns CDR1 MNHEY and CDR2 SVGEGT. The length of the CDR3 is 15 residues. V was clipped by 2 bases and J by 10 bases; unmatched bases: 9. For the CDR3, the DNA is TGTGCCAGCAGTTACAGGGACAGGGGGAGGTTTGGAGCTTTCTTT. It encodes CASSYRDRGRFGAFF.

The gene calls are TRBV9 and TRBJ2-6; 9 bases are a match to TRBD1. Germline V gene data show CDR1 as SGDLS and CDR2 as YYNGEE. This CDR3 region has 15 residues. The ends lost 7 bases at V and 4 bases at J; junction bases unmatched: 6. The CDR3 DNA reads as TGTGCCAGCGGGACAGGGCAATCGGGGGCCAACGTCCTGACTTTC. Its protein product is CASGTGQSGANVLTF.

The J gene is TRBJ1-1, the V gene TRBV5-1; TRBD1 might be the D (5 bases). This CDR3 is built from 13 residues. Germline lookup yields CDR1 SGHRS and CDR2 YFSETQ. Trimming left V 2 bases short and J 1 base short, with 6 bases between. The CDR3 spells CASSFDRNTEAFF. The CDR3 nucleotides read TGCGCCAGCAGCTTCGACAGGAACACTGAAGCTTTCTTT.